The clone carrying this T cell receptor (beta chain) was found a few times. The antigen is not known. The data derive from a study of chemoradiotherapy in HPV16-positive cancers. V was pared by 1 base and J by 1 base, with 4 bases of the junction left unmatched. The CDR3 has 16 amino acids. Per the germline V gene, CDR1 is MGHRA and CDR2 is YSYEKL. Generated by immunoSEQ multiplex PCR, the TCRdb table keeps only in-frame clones and is missing some. This table has some 20,000 clones, around 75% appearing once. Study-wide results and caveats: Better recurrence-free survival went with HPV-responsive T-cell expansion in HPV16-positive patients. HPV-specific T cells were functionally defined from only a couple of HPV16-positive patients. Non-HPV-specific T cells did not expand in tumors during treatment, whereas candidate HPV-specific clones and E7-related motifs did.

This receptor was identified in a human donor with HPV-associated anogenital cancer. The specimen was collected from a patient who underwent chemoradiotherapy. The chain employs TRBV4-1 and TRBJ1-5, with 7 bases identical to TRBD1. CDR3 nucleotide sequence: TGCGCCAGCAGCCAAGGACAGGGTCGGAGCAATCAGCCCCAGCATTTT. Amino acid sequence: CASSQGQGRSNQPQHF.